The subject of this entry is one T cell receptor beta chain. Its antigen is still unknown. Molecular identifiers with 6-nucleotide sample barcodes were added during cDNA synthesis via template switching. From its re-call of the 5' RACE reads, TCRdb lists each CDR3 protein once, without DNA. Its listing shows 350,000 to 500,000 distinct CDR3 sequences. The sample comes from a study of monozygotic twins with inflammatory bowel disease. Findings and limits, study-wide: No distinction between different T cell subtypes was possible. Among twins, concordant and discordant pairs did not differ in repertoire similarity, possibly from limited power. Patients with IBD had less TCRbeta diversity (inverse Simpson) than their healthy co-twins.

This CDR3 comprises 16 residues. Germline assignment: CDR1 SNHLY and CDR2 FYNNEI. The source of this sequence is a human donor with ulcerative colitis or Crohn's disease, or a healthy co-twin of an affected twin (not recorded which). Source material: blood. The V gene is TRBV2, the J gene TRBJ2-5; TCRdb reports TRBD2, a call that lacks DNA to check it against. CDR3 protein: CASSYGLAGGRETQYF.